This is a list of T cell receptor beta chains from one sample in a study of shared clonotypes between healthy human individuals. Assay used: immunoSEQ multiplex PCR; TCRdb lists only in-frame clones, some missing. The repertoire holds around 1.6 million clones, with approximately 98% as singletons. Sample: naive CD4+ T cells sorted from blood. These receptors were collected from a young man in good health. Both conserved end residues are part of each CDR3. The D gene is left open where the match is weak. Some rows have no size entry. The others give once, few or many, or a class for an expanded clone.

TRBV10-1	TRBJ2-7	.	TRBD2	15	TGCGCCAGCAGTGAGCTTGTTAGCGGGAAGGACGAGCAGTACTTC	CASSELVSGKDEQYF
TRBV18	TRBJ1-5	.	.	15	TGTGCCAGCTCAGCCATCAGTGGAAGCAATCAGCCCCAGCATTTT	CASSAISGSNQPQHF
TRBV18	TRBJ2-7	.	TRBD2	17	TGTGCCAGCTCACCACCTGGACTAGCGGGATCGTTTAACGAGCAGTACTTC	CASSPPGLAGSFNEQYF
TRBV6-1	TRBJ2-7	.	.	17	TGTGCCAGCAGTGATTTTAGCGGAACCTCATTCTCCTACGAGCAGTACTTC	CASSDFSGTSFSYEQYF
TRBV9	TRBJ1-2	.	.	13	TGTGCCAGCACTGGCAGGAATGGCTATGGCTACACCTTC	CASTGRNGYGYTF
TRBV9	TRBJ2-7	.	TRBD2	14	TGTGCCAGCAGCGTCTCTAGCGGAGGCTACGAGCAGTACTTC	CASSVSSGGYEQYF
TRBV10-3	TRBJ1-1	once	.	13	TGTGCCATCAGGCGGACACAGAACACTGAAGCTTTCTTT	CAIRRTQNTEAFF
TRBV5-5	TRBJ2-7	.	TRBD1	14	TGTGCCAGCAGCTTGGACAGGGGGACCTACGAGCAGTACTTC	CASSLDRGTYEQYF
TRBV5-1	TRBJ2-1	once	.	16	TGCGCCAGCAGCTATACAGGGACCCGGTCCGCCAATGAGCAGTTCTTC	CASSYTGTRSANEQFF
TRBV6-5	TRBJ2-7	.	.	16	TGTGCCAGCAGTTACTCGAACAGGGTGTTATTTTACGAGCAGTACTTC	CASSYSNRVLFYEQYF
TRBV19	TRBJ2-3	.	TRBD1	15	TGTGCCAGTAGGGAAGGACAGGGTTGGACAGATACGCAGTATTTT	CASREGQGWTDTQYF
TRBV11-2	TRBJ2-7	.	TRBD2	15	TGTGCCAGCAGCTTATTGGCTACTAGCGGTTACGAGCAGTACTTC	CASSLLATSGYEQYF
TRBV5-1	TRBJ1-2	.	.	15	TGCGCCAGCAGCTTGGAGGATGGACGGTACTATGGCTACACCTTC	CASSLEDGRYYGYTF
TRBV28	TRBJ1-1	once	.	12	TGTGCCAGCAGGGCCTTACAAGGGGCGGCTTTCTTT	CASRALQGAAFF
TRBV25-1	TRBJ2-2	.	.	13	TGTGCCAGCAGTGGGGCGGGGATCGGGGAGCTGTTTTTT	CASSGAGIGELFF
TRBV5-6	TRBJ2-1	.	.	12	TGTGCCAGCAGCTTGACGCAGAATGAGCAGTTCTTC	CASSLTQNEQFF
TRBV5-1	TRBJ2-7	.	TRBD1	14	TGCGCCAGCAGCCGTGGACAGGGGGTTTACGAGCAGTACTTC	CASSRGQGVYEQYF
TRBV30	TRBJ2-7	once	.	13	TGTGCCTGGGTGGGACATAGCTCCTACGAGCAGTACTTC	CAWVGHSSYEQYF
TRBV28	TRBJ2-3	.	TRBD2	16	TGTGCCAGCAGTTGGGGCGGGAGTGGTAGCACAGATACGCAGTATTTT	CASSWGGSGSTDTQYF
TRBV5-1	TRBJ2-7	.	.	13	TGCGCCAGCAGCTTCTCAGGGTTCTACGAGCAGTACTTC	CASSFSGFYEQYF
TRBV7-9	TRBJ1-2	few	.	13	TGTGCCAGCAGCCTCTCCGCTAACTATGGCTACACCTTC	CASSLSANYGYTF
TRBV10-3	TRBJ2-1	.	.	16	TGTGCCATCAGTGAAAGTGGGTCTAGCCCCTACAATGAGCAGTTCTTC	CAISESGSSPYNEQFF
TRBV12-2	TRBJ2-2	.	.	19	TGTGCAAGTCGCTTAGTGCGAGCGGGAGATGCGTCGAACACCGGGGAGCTGTTTTTT	CASRLVRAGDASNTGELFF
TRBV5-1	TRBJ1-6	.	TRBD1	15	TGCGCCAGCAGGACGGACAGGGGGGATAATTCACCCCTCCACTTT	CASRTDRGDNSPLHF
TRBV4-1	TRBJ2-1	.	.	16	TGCGCCAGCAGCCCAGTTGGGCGGAGCTCCTACAATGAGCAGTTCTTC	CASSPVGRSSYNEQFF
TRBV14	TRBJ2-6	.	.	13	TGTGCCAGCGGAACAGCTGGGGCCAACGTCCTGACTTTC	CASGTAGANVLTF
TRBV10-1	TRBJ2-7	.	.	15	TGCGCCAGCAGTGAGTCGCGGGGAAGAGCGAGCGAGCAGTACTTC	CASSESRGRASEQYF
TRBV9	TRBJ1-4	.	.	22	TGTGCCAGCAGCGTAGAAGTCCCCGTAACAGGGACCTTAAACCCAACTAATGAAAAACTGTTTTTT	CASSVEVPVTGTLNPTNEKLFF
TRBV6-5	TRBJ1-1	.	.	14	TGTGCCAGCAGTTGGGGCAGGACGAACACTGAAGCTTTCTTT	CASSWGRTNTEAFF
TRBV28	TRBJ2-4	.	.	14	TGTGCCAGCAGTTTACCCCCGGAGGCGGGCATTCAGTACTTC	CASSLPPEAGIQYF
TRBV7-7	TRBJ2-2	.	TRBD2	15	TGTGCTAGCAGCATAGCGGGAGGGGGCACCGGGGAGCTGTTTTTT	CASSIAGGGTGELFF
TRBV5-1	TRBJ2-1	.	.	16	TGCGCCAGCAGCTTAGAACTCTCCGGTACCTACAATGAGCAGTTCTTC	CASSLELSGTYNEQFF